The T cell receptor beta chain described here comes from a study of patients and donors after allogeneic stem cell transplantation. A single record per CDR3 protein comes from TCRdb applying MiXCR to the RT-PCR reads. The sample contains some 87,000 distinct CDR3 sequences, about 48% of which appear only once. CDR3 length equals 14 residues. Between the trimmed V and J ends, which lost 7 bases and 0 bases, there was a span of 15 bases. Germline V CDR1 and CDR2: GTSNPN, SVGIG (reference sequence). The sample consisted of blood, either unsorted or a sorted T cell fraction (not recorded which). The chain has TRBV30 and TRBJ1-1, with a weak D call TRBD1 (5 bases). The origin of this receptor is a human donor who was either an allogeneic HSCT recipient or a stem cell or donor lymphocyte infusion donor (not recorded which). It is not recorded whose cells these are; they may come from a transplant donor. CDR3 sequence (DNA): TGTGCCTACAAACCCGGGACGGTGAACACTGAAGCTTTCTTT. It translates to CAYKPGTVNTEAFF.